These 2 T cell receptor beta chains came from one sample sequenced in a study of T cell repertoires in cytomegalovirus infection. TCRdb independently ran MiXCR on the reads; one entry per CDR3 protein. The sample records around 490,000 distinct CDR3 sequences, more than 25% being singletons. The source material was PBMCs. The receptors originated from a human donor in good health (CMV status not recorded). Some clones in this sample may be carry-over from other donors' samples.

In this sample, this clonotype turned up many times. The chain combines TRBV7-2 with TRBJ2-7; possibly TRBD1 for D (6 bases). Germline CDR1 and CDR2: SGHTA and FQGNSA. Trimming took 5 bases from V and 6 from J, leaving 14 bases between them. The CDR3 has 13 amino acids. CDR3 protein: CASSQGQGREQYF. CDR3 sequence (DNA): TGTGCCAGCAGCCAGGGGCAGGGACGCGAGCAGTACTTC.

The chain joins TRBV30 to TRBJ2-3; D may correspond to TRBD1 or TRBD2 (5 bases each). The V gene's germline CDR1 is GTSNPN and CDR2 SVGIG (reference sequence). CDR3 length: 11 residues. Trimming shortened V by 2 bases and J by 9 bases, and 9 bases separated the two germline ends. CDR3 amino acids: CAWSPWGTQYF. CDR3 in DNA: TGTGCCTGGAGTCCGTGGGGGACGCAGTATTTT. The complete variable domain, with remaining parts taken from reference TRBV30 and TRBJ2-3, reads SQTIHQWPATLVQPVGSPLSLECTVEGTSNPNLYWYRQAAGRGLQLLFYSVGIGQISSEVPQNLSASRPQDRQFILSSKKLLLSDSGFYLCAWSPWGTQYFGPGTRLTVL.